Following are 8 T cell receptor beta chains from one sample sequenced in a study of CD8 T cells in ankylosing spondylitis. General observations from the study: Seemingly distinctive of ankylosing spondylitis blood was a TCR beta motif formed by eight highly homologous variants.

One entry per CDR3 protein results from TCRdb running MiXCR on the 5' RACE reads. The sample consists of 470,000 or so distinct CDR3 sequences, roughly a quarter of them appearing once. These TCRs' antigens remain unknown. The sequenced sample consisted of blood, either unsorted or a sorted T cell fraction (not recorded which). The source is a male donor with ankylosing spondylitis.

This clonotype was recorded only once. The genes are TRBV20-1 and TRBJ2-3; no reliable D call. Per the germline V gene, CDR1 is DFQATT and CDR2 is SNEGSKA (reference sequence). CDR3 length: 15 residues. Trimming took 3 bases from V and 5 from J, leaving 18 bases between them. CDR3 protein: CSASNWLSPGDTQYF. In DNA, the CDR3 is TGCAGTGCTAGTAATTGGCTTTCCCCCGGAGATACGCAGTATTTT.

The chain employs TRBV5-1 and TRBJ2-7; either TRBD1 or TRBD2 may fit D (6 bases each). V was clipped by 1 base and J by 3 bases, with 11 bases between them. This CDR3 comprises 14 residues. CDR1 and CDR2 (germline): SGHRS, YFSETQ. CDR3 in DNA: TGCGCCAGCAGCTTGTTACAGGGAGGCTACGAGCAGTACTTC. It is translated as CASSLLQGGYEQYF.

This clonotype was counted ten times or more. This chain joins TRBV14 and TRBJ2-7, with D perhaps matching TRBD1 or TRBD2 (5 bases each). This CDR3 has 13 residues. Germline CDR1 is SGHDN and CDR2 is FVKESK. V lost 0 bases and J 13 bases, leaving 16 bases between the germline ends. CDR3 amino acids: CASSQDFGTINYF. The CDR3 DNA reads TGTGCCAGCAGCCAAGATTTCGGGACCATTAACTACTTC. The full variable domain, rest sourced from reference TRBV14 and TRBJ2-7, is EAGVTQFPSHSVIEKGQTVTLRCDPISGHDNLYWYRRVMGKEIKFLLHFVKESKQDESGMPNNRFLAERTGGTYSTLKVQPAELEDSGVYFCASSQDFGTINYFGPGTRLTVT.

This chain links TRBV5-1 with TRBJ1-5; D uncertain. The CDR3 has 15 residues. CDR1 is SGHRS, CDR2 YFSETQ, per germline. V lost 4 bases, J lost 9 bases, and 20 bases lay in between. In nucleotides, the CDR3 is TGCGCCAGCAGCCCGTCGACGGCCTCAAAGGGGCCCCAGCATTTT. Translation gives CASSPSTASKGPQHF.

The chain recombines TRBV2 with TRBJ2-1; 7 bases agree with TRBD2. Losses at the gene ends were 9 bases for V and 5 bases for J; bases not matched to a gene: 10. Germline values: CDR1 SNHLY, CDR2 FYNNEI. This CDR3 spans 14 amino acids. The CDR3 region is CASLRDYNNNEQFF. As DNA, the CDR3 is TGTGCCAGTTTACGGGACTATAATAACAATGAGCAGTTCTTC.

This chain joins TRBV5-1 and TRBJ2-5; 7 bases line up with TRBD1. The V gene end was trimmed by 4 bases and the J gene end by 5 bases; junction bases not matched to a gene: 14. The CDR3 spans 16 residues. Germline V lookup: CDR1 SGHRS, CDR2 YFSETQ. CDR3 region: CASSMQGDRAGETQYF. CDR3 nucleotide sequence: TGCGCCAGCAGCATGCAAGGAGACAGGGCCGGGGAGACCCAGTACTTC. Full variable domain (rest looked up from reference TRBV5-1 and TRBJ2-5): KAGVTQTPRYLIKTRGQQVTLSCSPISGHRSVSWYQQTPGQGLQFLFEYFSETQRNKGNFPGRFSGRQFSNSRSEMNVSTLELGDSALYLCASSMQGDRAGETQYFGPGTRLLVL.

In its sample, this clonotype was seen a few times. V is TRBV19 and J is TRBJ2-3, with 8 bases that match TRBD1. Losses at the gene ends were 6 bases for V and 1 base for J; bases not matched to a gene: 9. There are 16 residues in the CDR3. Germline-derived CDR1 and CDR2 are LNHDA and SQIVND (reference sequence). The CDR3 DNA reads TGTGCCAGTAGAAACCAGGGGGCTGAGGGCACAGATACGCAGTATTTT. Residues: CASRNQGAEGTDTQYF.

The J gene is TRBJ2-4, the V gene TRBV3-1, with 8 bases matching TRBD2. The CDR3 has 13 amino acids. The J segment lost 13 bases and the V segment lost 4 bases, leaving 9 bases of the junction unmatched. Germline loops: CDR1 LGHDT, CDR2 YNNKEL (reference sequence). CDR3 sequence reads: CASSPPLGGGQYF. CDR3 bases: TGTGCCAGCAGCCCCCCCCTCGGGGGGGGGCAGTACTTC.